The 25 T cell receptor beta chains presented below share a single source sample, sequenced in a study of human T cells and chemical hapten exposure. As to time point: pre-sensitization, week 0. The treatment is: therapeutic diphenylcyclopropenone sensitization with weekly scalp DPC. TCRdb reanalysed the RACE reads using MiXCR and keeps one entry per CDR3 protein. The sample lists some 200,000 distinct CDR3 sequences, under 35% occurring once. The sample was whole blood, taken in connection with sensitization to the hapten diphenylcyclopropenone (DPC). These receptors were taken from a woman in her 30s with alopecia areata. Some clones in this sample may be carry-over from other donors' samples.

This chain joins TRBV5-1 and TRBJ2-5, with TRBD1 identical over 8 bases. The CDR3 is 17 residues long. CDR1 is SGHRS and CDR2 is YFSETQ in the germline V gene. V dropped 1 base and J dropped 1; count of bases not matched to a gene: 9. The CDR3 DNA sequence: TGCGCCAGCAGCTTGCTCAGGACAGGGCAGCCCCAAGAGACCCAGTACTTC. Protein product: CASSLLRTGQPQETQYF. The variable domain in full, with the rest retrieved from reference TRBV5-1 and TRBJ2-5, is KAGVTQTPRYLIKTRGQQVTLSCSPISGHRSVSWYQQTPGQGLQFLFEYFSETQRNKGNFPGRFSGRQFSNSRSEMNVSTLELGDSALYLCASSLLRTGQPQETQYFGPGTRLLVL.

This clonotype was seen at least ten times. The gene calls are TRBV10-3 and TRBJ2-3, with D possibly being TRBD2 (5 bases). In germline, CDR1 is ENHRY, CDR2 SYGVKD. The CDR3 is made up of 14 amino acids. Trimming took off 3 bases at V and 0 bases at J, with 7 bases between the two ends. The chain's CDR3 is CAISDRTSTDTQYF. For the CDR3, the DNA is TGTGCCATCAGTGACAGGACTAGCACAGATACGCAGTATTTT.

The chain links TRBV11-3 to TRBJ2-3, with a tentative D call TRBD1 (5 bases). Per the germline V gene, CDR1 is SGHNT and CDR2 is YENEEA. The CDR3 totals 14 residues. Trimming removed 3 bases from V and 0 bases from J, with 7 bases in between. The CDR3 nucleotides read TGTGCCAGCAGCTTGGGGCGGAGCACAGATACGCAGTATTTT. It is translated as CASSLGRSTDTQYF.

This clonotype was recorded a few times. J is TRBJ2-7 and V is TRBV20-1, with TRBD1 matching over 10 bases. The CDR3 contains 14 residues. The V segment lost 3 bases and the J segment 0 bases; nucleotides outside the gene matches: 2. Germline CDR1 DFQATT, CDR2 SNEGSKA (reference sequence). In nucleotides, the CDR3 is TGCAGTGCTAGGGGGACAGGGGTCTCCTACGAGCAGTACTTC. Its translation is CSARGTGVSYEQYF.

This clonotype was counted only a few times. The gene calls are TRBV7-2 and TRBJ2-2, with D possibly being TRBD2 (7 bases). Between the trimmed V and J ends, which lost 7 bases and 7 bases, there was a span of 19 bases. The CDR3 is 15 amino acids. The V gene's germline CDR1 is SGHTA and CDR2 FQGNSA. The CDR3 here is CASTRWGGGGGELFF. Here the CDR3 DNA reads TGTGCCAGCACCCGCTGGGGGGGCGGTGGCGGGGAGCTGTTTTTT.

The chain links TRBV28 to TRBJ2-7; D not certain. This CDR3 has 13 residues. The V and J ends lost 4 bases and 2 bases respectively, with 9 bases between them. In germline, CDR1 is MDHEN, CDR2 SYDVKM. As DNA, the CDR3 is TGTGCCAGCAGTTCCGCACCCACCTACGAGCAGTACTTC. This sequence encodes CASSSAPTYEQYF.

The chain combines TRBV28 with TRBJ1-5; TRBD1 agrees at 8 bases. Germline values: CDR1 MDHEN, CDR2 SYDVKM. Trimming cost V 4 bases and J 2 bases; bases outside gene matches: 4. This CDR3 has 15 residues. The CDR3 loop reads CASSSQGGGNQPQHF. CDR3 bases: TGTGCCAGCAGTTCACAGGGGGGAGGCAATCAGCCCCAGCATTTT.

The chain couples TRBV6-1 to TRBJ2-1; no clear D. Germline CDR1 reads MNHNS; CDR2 reads SASEGT. There are 10 residues in the CDR3. V was clipped by 10 bases and J by 9 bases, with 10 bases between them. The CDR3 sequence: CATRIGEQFF. For the CDR3, the DNA is TGTGCCACCAGAATTGGTGAGCAGTTCTTC.

This clonotype turned up a few times. CDR3 sequence: CASSQVGETSTDTQYF. The CDR3 region has the DNA TGTGCCAGCAGCCAAGTCGGGGAGACTAGCACAGATACGCAGTATTTT. The chain has TRBV14 and TRBJ2-3; perhaps TRBD2 as D (5 bases). With 1 base removed from V and 0 bases from J, the gap between germline ends came to 11 bases. This CDR3 contains 16 residues. Looked up from germline, CDR1 is SGHDN and CDR2 is FVKESK.

A few counts support this clonotype. This sequence joins TRBV29-1 and TRBJ1-1; D remains ambiguous. Trimming cost V 4 bases and J 5 bases, with 11 bases left between them. This CDR3 has 12 residues. Germline assignment: CDR1 SQVTM and CDR2 ANQGSEA. CDR3 DNA sequence: TGCAGCGTTGTCCCCCGGGTAACTGAAGCTTTCTTT. The encoded protein is CSVVPRVTEAFF.

This clonotype came up a few times. The chain joins TRBV28 to TRBJ1-2, with D tentatively TRBD1 (5 bases). Germline CDR1 reads MDHEN; CDR2 reads SYDVKM. Trimming left V 4 bases short and J 8 bases short, with 23 bases between. This CDR3 comprises 16 residues. For the CDR3, the DNA is TGTGCCAGCAGTTCCACCGGGGCGGGGGGTCAGGAAGGCTACACCTTC. Translated: CASSSTGAGGQEGYTF.

The J gene is TRBJ1-1, the V gene TRBV6-5, with 7 nucleotides matching TRBD1. The ends lost 7 bases at V and 1 base at J; junction bases unmatched: 6. CDR1 and CDR2 from the germline V gene are MNHEY and SVGAGI. The CDR3 length is 14 residues. The CDR3 loop is CASNHRDRNTEAFF. The CDR3 nucleotides are TGTGCCAGCAACCACAGGGACAGGAACACTGAAGCTTTCTTT.

The gene calls are TRBV12-5 and TRBJ1-5; D gene ambiguous. The CDR3 has 13 residues. Looked up from germline, CDR1 is LGHNT and CDR2 is FRNRAP. The V gene lost 1 base and the J gene lost 9 bases, with 10 bases spanning the gap. For the CDR3, the DNA is TGTGCTAGTGGTTTGGAGGAAGGCGCGCCCCAGCATTTT. This codes for CASGLEEGAPQHF.

This clonotype was picked up a small number of times. The chain combines TRBV20-1 with TRBJ2-3, with 8 bases aligning to TRBD2. CDR1 is DFQATT and CDR2 is SNEGSKA in the germline V gene (reference sequence). V shed 4 bases and J 1 base; nucleotides not matched to a gene: 4. This CDR3 spans 14 amino acids. CDR3 DNA: TGCAGTGCTATTAAGACTAGCGGCACAGATACGCAGTATTTT. It codes for CSAIKTSGTDTQYF.

The genes are TRBV18 and TRBJ1-2; perhaps TRBD1 as D (5 bases). Germline loops: CDR1 KGHSH, CDR2 LQKENI. With 0 bases removed from V and 4 bases from J, the gap between germline ends came to 12 bases. The CDR3 spans 15 residues. The CDR3 loop reads CASSPPAGGAYGYTF. The CDR3, as DNA: TGTGCCAGCTCACCACCGGCCGGGGGAGCCTATGGCTACACCTTC.

This clonotype was seen a handful of times. The V and J genes are TRBV29-1 and TRBJ2-6, with a tentative D call TRBD1 (6 bases). The CDR3 spans 13 residues. The germline gives CDR1 SQVTM, CDR2 ANQGSEA. V gave up 6 bases and J gave up 1 base, with 7 bases separating them. The CDR3 loop is CSVTGSGANVLTF. CDR3 coding DNA: TGCAGCGTAACAGGGTCTGGGGCCAACGTCCTGACTTTC.

This clonotype was counted at least ten times. Being one base from a much bigger clone, this may be a read error. The chain recombines TRBV28 with TRBJ2-7; 7 bases agree with TRBD1. The CDR3 runs 13 residues. The germline V gene has CDR1 MDHEN and CDR2 SYDVKM. The trim removed 6 bases at V and 2 bases at J, leaving 4 bases unmatched. The CDR3 DNA sequence: TGTGCCAGCAGATCGGGACAGACCTACGAGCAGTACTTC. This codes for CASRSGQTYEQYF.

This chain connects TRBV28 to TRBJ2-1, with no clear D. The V and J ends lost 6 bases and 9 bases respectively, with 15 bases between them. This CDR3 has 13 amino acids. Germline assignment: CDR1 MDHEN and CDR2 SYDVKM. CDR3 protein: CASSPIQAVEQFF. The CDR3 DNA follows: TGTGCCAGCAGCCCCATCCAGGCCGTTGAGCAGTTCTTC.

This chain joins TRBV12-3 or TRBV12-4 and TRBJ2-5; possibly TRBD1 or TRBD2 for D (5 bases each). V gave up 8 bases and J gave up 8 bases, with 21 bases separating them. The CDR3 sequence is 14 residues long. CDR3 nucleotides: TGTGCCAGCCGACTATACACCTTTACAGGAACCCAGTACTTC. Amino acid sequence: CASRLYTFTGTQYF.

The chain is built from TRBV28 and TRBJ1-1; 10 nucleotides line up with TRBD1. After removal of 3 bases from V and 4 bases from J, the junction contained 8 bases not matched to a gene. There are 16 residues in the CDR3. The V gene's germline CDR1 is MDHEN and CDR2 SYDVKM. The CDR3 loop reads CASSLTKGQGPTEAFF. In DNA, the CDR3 is TGTGCCAGCAGTTTGACCAAGGGACAGGGGCCCACTGAAGCTTTCTTT.

This clonotype turned up a few times. The chain recombines TRBV4-3 with TRBJ1-4; TRBD1 is a possible D gene (6 bases). CDR1 LGHNA and CDR2 YSLEER come from the germline V gene. This CDR3 spans 14 amino acids. V was cut by 0 bases and J by 11 bases, with 13 bases left in between. The CDR3 sequence is CASSQDRQGRKLFF. The CDR3 coding sequence is TGCGCCAGCAGCCAAGATCGGCAGGGGCGGAAACTGTTTTTT.

This clonotype was counted ten times or more. The gene calls are TRBV20-1 and TRBJ1-1, with TRBD1 identical over 8 bases. V was pared by 4 bases and J by 9 bases, with 7 bases of the junction left unmatched. This CDR3 comprises 12 residues. Germline assignment: CDR1 DFQATT and CDR2 SNEGSKA (reference sequence). This CDR3 reads CSATTGVGKAFF. In DNA form, the CDR3 reads TGCAGTGCTACGACAGGGGTAGGGAAAGCTTTCTTT.

This clonotype has a handful of counts. The J gene is TRBJ2-6, the V gene TRBV7-3; 8 nucleotides line up with TRBD1. Germline V gene data show CDR1 as SGHTA and CDR2 as FQGTGA. J was trimmed by 1 base and V by 5 bases; bases with no gene match: 4. The CDR3 totals 16 residues. The CDR3 loop is CASSGRQGSGANVLTF. The CDR3 DNA sequence: TGTGCCAGCAGCGGGCGACAGGGGTCTGGGGCCAACGTCCTGACTTTC.

This clonotype occurred a few times. The J gene is TRBJ2-5, the V gene TRBV28; 7 bases line up with TRBD1. Trimming at V came to 6 bases and at J to 4 bases, leaving 8 bases not matched to a gene. There are 14 residues in the CDR3. Germline V CDR1 and CDR2: MDHEN, SYDVKM. The CDR3 DNA reads TGTGCCAGCAGATCCGACAGGGCCGGAGAGACCCAGTACTTC. This translates into CASRSDRAGETQYF.

In this sample, this clonotype turned up once. V is TRBV6-6 and J is TRBJ2-1; 12 nucleotides agree with TRBD2. This CDR3 is 16 amino acids long. Germline CDR1 reads MNHNY; CDR2 reads SVGAGI (reference sequence). The V gene end was trimmed by 2 bases and the J gene end by 7 bases; junction bases not matched to a gene: 6. CDR3 sequence reads: CASSYVLAGGPNEQFF. DNA of the CDR3: TGTGCCAGCAGTTACGTCCTAGCGGGGGGGCCGAATGAGCAGTTCTTC.